This TCR beta chain appears in the sequencing data of a study of cytomegalovirus exposure and HLA in healthy donors. Study results and caveats: Some segments of the V type, notably TRBV6-2 and TRBV6-3, were excluded as indistinguishable.

The study ran its PCR with 60 Vbeta and 13 Jbeta primers. The assay was immunoSEQ multiplex PCR, and TCRdb's table has in-frame clones only and misses some. The sample contains 70,000 or so clones, approximately 82% of which appear only once. The CDR3 sequence is 15 residues long. V gave up 6 bases and J gave up 2 bases, with 15 bases separating them. The germline V gene encodes CDR1 LNHDA and CDR2 SQIVND (reference sequence). The donors (healthy individuals) were bone marrow donors. This clone was observed a handful of times. Its target is not known. The source is a man younger than 30 in good health and CMV-seronegative. The chain uses TRBV19 and TRBJ2-3, with TRBD2 as a possible D gene (6 bases). The sample consisted of PBMCs. This chain's CDR3 is CASSDIAEPTDTQYF. The CDR3 region has the DNA TGTGCCAGTAGCGACATAGCGGAACCCACAGATACGCAGTATTTT.